The 20 T cell receptor beta chains reported below all come from one sample, sequenced in a study of beta chain features in type 1 diabetes. The antigens for these receptors are not known. Broader study findings: A moderate, significant TCRB CDR3 shortening appeared in type 1 diabetes across four CD4+ subsets.

Every isolated RNA sample was fully reverse transcribed, so sequencing captured expressed TCRB transcripts. TCRdb keeps only in-frame clones here, not all; method: immunoSEQ multiplex PCR. Found here are under 400,000 clones, 10% to 15% of them singletons; the top ten hold approximately 0.01%. The source material was naive CD4+ T cells from blood. The receptors originated from a woman under 30 with type 1 diabetes.

The table lists this clone with a few counts. The chain carries TRBV19 and TRBJ1-5; D may be TRBD1 (5 bases). V lost 6 bases and J lost 4, with 7 bases in between. The CDR3 totals 12 residues. The germline CDR1 and CDR2 sequences are LNHDA and SQIVND (reference sequence). As DNA, the CDR3 is TGTGCCAGTAGGACAGTTAATCAGCCCCAGCATTTT. Translation gives CASRTVNQPQHF.

There are a few counts of this clone. This sequence joins TRBV30 and TRBJ2-2; TRBD1 aligns across 10 bases. This CDR3 has 15 amino acids. CDR1 is GTSNPN and CDR2 is SVGIG in the germline V gene (reference sequence). After removal of 2 bases from V and 7 bases from J, the junction contained 7 bases not matched to a gene. The CDR3 coding sequence is TGTGCCTGGAGTAAAGACAGGGGGCGTCACGGGGAGCTGTTTTTT. It translates to CAWSKDRGRHGELFF.

Regarding this clone: One end of the junction fails to match germline, which may point to a read error. In DNA, the CDR3 is TGTGCCAGCTCACTCAGTGACTCCAACAATGAGCAGTTCTTC. It specifies CASSLSDSNNEQFF. V and J are TRBV18 and TRBJ2-1; no definite D call. This CDR3 comprises 14 residues. Per germline, CDR1 KGHSH and CDR2 LQKENI.

The chain combines TRBV25-1 with TRBJ2-1; possibly TRBD1 for D (5 bases). Germline assignment: CDR1 MGHDK and CDR2 SYGVNS. With 5 bases removed from V and 4 bases from J, the gap between germline ends came to 9 bases. The CDR3 extends over 13 amino acids. The CDR3 reads CASSPREYNEQFF. In DNA, the CDR3 is TGTGCCAGCAGTCCCAGGGAATACAATGAGCAGTTCTTC.

V and J are TRBV29-1 and TRBJ2-3, with D possibly TRBD1 on 5 matching bases. This CDR3 is built from 13 residues. Germline loops: CDR1 SQVTM, CDR2 ANQGSEA. Trimming stripped 8 bases from V and 6 bases from J, with 18 bases between. CDR3 nucleotides: TGCAGCACACGAAGGACACCCCGCGATACGCAGTATTTT. Its translation is CSTRRTPRDTQYF.

This clone was seen only a few times. This chain connects TRBV13 to TRBJ2-4, with a tentative D call TRBD2 (6 bases). This CDR3 has 15 amino acids. V lost 1 base to trimming and J lost 3 bases, with 10 bases between them. Germline assignment: CDR1 PRHDT and CDR2 FYEKMQ (reference sequence). The CDR3 DNA sequence: TGTGCCAGCAGCTTAGTGGGAGGCAGCAAAAACATTCAGTACTTC. Encoded protein: CASSLVGGSKNIQYF.

V is TRBV30 and J is TRBJ1-1; D possibly corresponds to TRBD1 (5 bases). The CDR3 has 14 amino acids. The germline CDR1 and CDR2 sequences are GTSNPN and SVGIG (reference sequence). The CDR3 loop reads CVGLRGMMNTEAFF. In nucleotides, the CDR3 is TGTGTGGGGCTGCGGGGGATGATGAACACTGAAGCTTTCTTT.

This clone was detected only a few times. The chain uses TRBV7-9 and TRBJ2-2, with TRBD1 as a possible D gene (6 bases). There are 14 residues in the CDR3. Trimming pared 5 bases from V and 1 base from J, leaving 8 bases between. Germline loops: CDR1 SEHNR, CDR2 FQNEAQ (reference sequence). The CDR3: CASSEQGNTGELFF. The CDR3 region has the DNA TGTGCCAGCAGCGAACAGGGGAACACCGGGGAGCTGTTTTTT.

This clone was counted only a few times. The chain employs TRBV10-3 and TRBJ2-3; 9 bases line up with TRBD2. V lost 3 bases to trimming and J lost 4 bases; unmatched junction nucleotides: 8. CDR1 ENHRY and CDR2 SYGVKD come from the germline V gene. This CDR3 contains 16 residues. In DNA form, the CDR3 reads TGTGCCATCAGTGATCAGGGACTAGCTGGTTCAGATACGCAGTATTTT. Translating gives CAISDQGLAGSDTQYF.

The CDR3, as DNA: TGTGCCAGCAGTTCAGACAGGGGACAAGAAGTATACGAGCAGTACTTC. This gives the protein CASSSDRGQEVYEQYF. This chain links TRBV28 with TRBJ2-7, with 8 bases matching TRBD1. CDR3 length: 16 residues. Losses at the gene ends were 4 bases for V and 4 bases for J; bases not matched to a gene: 12. The germline gives CDR1 MDHEN, CDR2 SYDVKM.

The chain couples TRBV19 to TRBJ1-5; no reliable D call. The CDR3 spans 13 residues. The germline V and J ends were trimmed by 3 bases and 6 bases, with 9 bases remaining between them. Germline CDR1 LNHDA, CDR2 SQIVND (reference sequence). This chain's CDR3 is CASSMVARQPQHF. For the CDR3, the DNA is TGTGCCAGTAGTATGGTAGCGCGTCAGCCCCAGCATTTT. The complete variable domain, with remaining parts taken from reference TRBV19 and TRBJ1-5, reads DGGITQSPKYLFRKEGQNVTLSCEQNLNHDAMYWYRQDPGQGLRLIYYSQIVNDFQKGDIAEGYSVSREKKESFPLTVTSAQKNPTAFYLCASSMVARQPQHFGDGTRLSIL.

The sample holds a few counts of this clone. The J gene is TRBJ1-5, the V gene TRBV7-9, with D possibly being TRBD1 (6 bases). Trimming left V 4 bases short and J 4 bases short, with 11 bases between. CDR1 and CDR2 from the germline V gene are SEHNR and FQNEAQ (reference sequence). The CDR3 runs to 14 residues. In nucleotides, the CDR3 is TGTGCCAGCAGCTCGCTGCAGGGGAATCAGCCCCAGCATTTT. Residues: CASSSLQGNQPQHF.

The table lists this clone with a few counts. The chain carries TRBV2 and TRBJ2-5; D unresolved. Per germline, CDR1 SNHLY and CDR2 FYNNEI. V was shortened by 8 bases and J by 3 bases, with 4 bases between the two germline ends. This CDR3 has 10 residues. For the CDR3, the DNA is TGTGCCAGCGGCAAAGAGACCCAGTACTTC. Translated: CASGKETQYF.

The genes are TRBV11-2 and TRBJ2-3, with 8 bases identical to TRBD1. J was trimmed by 3 bases and V by 5 bases; bases with no gene match: 7. The CDR3 consists of 15 residues. The germline CDR1 and CDR2 sequences are SGHAT and FQNNGV. CDR3 in amino acids: CASSPIRGPTDTQYF. In DNA form, the CDR3 reads TGTGCCAGCAGCCCCATCAGGGGGCCGACAGATACGCAGTATTTT.

The chain carries TRBV28 and TRBJ1-2; 8 bases align to TRBD1. The junction had 5 bases not matched to a gene; V was cut back by 3 bases and J by 5 bases. CDR1 and CDR2 from the germline V gene are MDHEN and SYDVKM. The CDR3 sequence is 14 residues long. The CDR3 protein is CASSLGGTGYGYTF. CDR3 in DNA: TGTGCCAGCAGTTTGGGGGGGACAGGTTATGGCTACACCTTC.

This clone was recorded a few times. The rearrangement links TRBV29-1 to TRBJ1-2; 9 bases fit TRBD1. Germline values: CDR1 SQVTM, CDR2 ANQGSEA. V gave up 6 bases and J gave up 6 bases; unmatched junction bases: 5. CDR3 length: 12 amino acids. Here the CDR3 DNA reads TGCAGCGTCTCGGGACAGGGACATGGCTACACCTTC. Its translation: CSVSGQGHGYTF.

This clone was observed a few times. The V call is TRBV18, the J call TRBJ1-1; 7 nucleotides align to TRBD1. The CDR3 covers 14 residues. The junction had 5 bases not matched to a gene; V was cut back by 4 bases and J by 3 bases. Germline CDR1 KGHSH, CDR2 LQKENI. The CDR3 DNA follows: TGTGCCAGCTCACGAAGACAGGGAGACACTGAAGCTTTCTTT. This gives the protein CASSRRQGDTEAFF.

V and J are TRBV4-2 and TRBJ1-2; the D gene is possibly TRBD1 (6 bases). Trimming removed 1 base from V and 8 bases from J, with 17 bases in between. Germline V gives CDR1 LGHNA, CDR2 YNFKEQ. The CDR3 has 15 residues. In DNA, the CDR3 is TGTGCCAGCAGCCAAGTCCCCGGGACATCAACCGGCTACACCTTC. Amino acid sequence: CASSQVPGTSTGYTF.

This clone has just a few counts. The rearrangement links TRBV5-1 to TRBJ1-1, with a weak D call TRBD1 (5 bases). The CDR3 is made up of 12 amino acids. Germline values: CDR1 SGHRS, CDR2 YFSETQ. The V end lost 4 bases, the J end lost 4 bases, and 8 bases lay between the germline ends. CDR3 in DNA: TGCGCCAGCAGCCCAAGGGGCACTGAAGCTTTCTTT. Encoded protein: CASSPRGTEAFF.

The sample holds a few counts of this clone. The chain employs TRBV4-3 and TRBJ1-5, with 7 bases identical to TRBD1. J gave up 6 bases and V 2 bases, and 4 bases lay outside the gene matches. Germline V gene data show CDR1 as LGHNA and CDR2 as YSLEER. The CDR3 is made up of 14 amino acids. The CDR3 region is CASSQRQGSQPQHF. CDR3 coding DNA: TGCGCCAGCAGCCAAAGACAGGGTAGTCAGCCCCAGCATTTT.